These 27 T cell receptor beta chains came from one sample sequenced in a study of T cell changes during pregnancy in multiple sclerosis. Sequencing was performed with immunoSEQ multiplex PCR; in TCRdb, only in-frame clones are kept and a portion is missing. The sample lists about 38,000 clones, 85% to 90% occurring once. Sequenced here: CD4+ T cells from peripheral blood mononuclear cells, sampled before pregnancy. The receptors were sampled from a female donor with multiple sclerosis, enrolled in a pregnancy study.

The V call is TRBV5-1, the J call TRBJ1-3, with D unresolved. The CDR3 has 13 amino acids. The V end was cut by 5 bases, the J end by 8 bases, with 14 bases between. Germline V gene data show CDR1 as SGHRS and CDR2 as YFSETQ. The DNA of the CDR3 is TGCGCCAGCAGTATTCAGGTGAGAGACACCATATATTTT. This sequence encodes CASSIQVRDTIYF.

V is TRBV6-1 and J is TRBJ1-3; D not resolved. The CDR3 is 15 residues long. The germline gives CDR1 MNHNS, CDR2 SASEGT. V was clipped by 7 bases and J by 0 bases, with 13 bases between them. This chain's CDR3 is CASIWHISSGNTIYF. The CDR3 DNA reads TGTGCCAGCATCTGGCACATAAGCTCTGGAAACACCATATATTTT.

V and J are TRBV4-3 and TRBJ2-1; TRBD1 is a possible D gene (6 bases). Germline CDR1 reads LGHNA; CDR2 reads YSLEER. V was pared by 8 bases and J by 3 bases, with 11 bases between. This CDR3 spans 13 amino acids. The CDR3 DNA reads TGCGCCAGCGGGGGACACTACTACAATGAGCAGTTCTTC. Its protein product is CASGGHYYNEQFF.

V and J are TRBV7-2 and TRBJ2-3; no firm D call. CDR3 size: 13 residues. Trimming stripped 5 bases from V and 4 bases from J, with 10 bases between. Germline lookup yields CDR1 SGHTA and CDR2 FQGNSA. The CDR3: CASSPRSADTQYF. The CDR3 DNA reads TGTGCCAGCAGCCCCCGGTCCGCAGATACGCAGTATTTT.

The sample holds one count of this clone. The chain uses TRBV30 and TRBJ1-2; no firm D call. The CDR3 totals 12 residues. V shed 2 bases and J shed 5 bases, with 9 bases lying between them. The germline V gene has CDR1 GTSNPN and CDR2 SVGIG (reference sequence). Here the CDR3 reads CAWSRQVYGYTF. As DNA, the CDR3 is TGTGCCTGGAGTAGGCAGGTTTATGGCTACACCTTC.

The V and J genes are TRBV19 and TRBJ1-3, with 7 bases fitting TRBD1. With V trimmed by 5 bases and J by 7 bases, 14 bases remained unmatched. The length of the CDR3 is 16 residues. Germline CDR1 and CDR2: LNHDA and SQIVND (reference sequence). The CDR3 protein is CASSPDPGQNLNTIYF. As DNA, the CDR3 is TGTGCCAGTAGTCCAGATCCGGGACAGAATCTGAACACCATATATTTT.

The chain has TRBV6-5 and TRBJ2-1; D gene ambiguous. V was shortened by 8 bases and J by 5 bases, with 7 bases between the two germline ends. This CDR3 comprises 11 residues. Germline assignment: CDR1 MNHEY and CDR2 SVGAGI. CDR3 in amino acids: CASGQNNEQFF. CDR3 coding DNA: TGTGCCAGCGGGCAGAACAATGAGCAGTTCTTC.

The chain is built from TRBV6-5 and TRBJ2-2, with a tentative D call TRBD2 (5 bases). V lost 6 bases to trimming and J lost 11 bases, with 19 bases between them. The CDR3 is 14 amino acids. The germline CDR1 and CDR2 sequences are MNHEY and SVGAGI. The CDR3 DNA reads TGTGCCAGCAGGACGGGGTCGAGAAGAGGAGAGCTGTTTTTT. Amino acids: CASRTGSRRGELFF.

Here the CDR3 reads CASSVVTDGYTF. CDR3 nucleotides: TGTGCCAGCAGCGTAGTGACAGATGGCTACACCTTC. The V and J genes are TRBV9 and TRBJ1-2; D is perhaps TRBD1 (5 bases). The CDR3 contains 12 residues. The V end lost 0 bases, the J end lost 6 bases, and 6 bases lay between the germline ends. Germline V gene sequence: CDR1 SGDLS, CDR2 YYNGEE.

This rearrangement joins TRBV19 to TRBJ2-3, with 7 nucleotides matching TRBD1. Germline loops: CDR1 LNHDA, CDR2 SQIVND (reference sequence). J was trimmed by 6 bases and V by 5 bases; bases with no gene match: 8. The CDR3 contains 14 residues. CDR3 coding DNA: TGTGCCAGTAGTCCAGGGGGTTTAGGGGATACGCAGTATTTT. Its protein product is CASSPGGLGDTQYF.

The chain combines TRBV28 with TRBJ1-2; 9 bases are a match to TRBD1. The CDR3 totals 16 residues. V shed 2 bases and J 4 bases; nucleotides not matched to a gene: 8. The germline CDR1 and CDR2 sequences are MDHEN and SYDVKM. CDR3 in DNA: TGTGCCAGCAGTTTAGACGCCTCGGACAGGGGCTATGGCTACACCTTC. The encoded protein is CASSLDASDRGYGYTF.

CDR3 region: CASTSGGMETQYF. The DNA of the CDR3 is TGTGCCAGCACATCGGGGGGCATGGAGACCCAGTACTTC. This sequence joins TRBV28 and TRBJ2-5, with D possibly TRBD2 on 7 matching bases. This CDR3 contains 13 residues. The V end lost 7 bases, the J end lost 5 bases, and 14 bases lay between the germline ends. From germline, CDR1 is MDHEN and CDR2 SYDVKM.

The J gene is TRBJ2-2, the V gene TRBV7-9, with 10 nucleotides matching TRBD1. CDR1 and CDR2 (germline): SEHNR, FQNEAQ (reference sequence). Losses at the gene ends were 9 bases for V and 7 bases for J; bases not matched to a gene: 8. CDR3 length: 14 residues. In DNA form, the CDR3 reads TGTGCCAGTTTACGGACAGGGGGTGACGGGGAGCTGTTTTTT. The encoded protein is CASLRTGGDGELFF.

This chain joins TRBV28 and TRBJ1-1; 9 bases map to TRBD1. Trimming removed 5 bases from V and 1 base from J; junction bases left unmatched: 2. This CDR3 has 14 residues. CDR1 MDHEN and CDR2 SYDVKM come from the germline V gene. CDR3 sequence reads: CASSGDRENTEAFF. The CDR3 region has the DNA TGTGCCAGCAGTGGGGACAGGGAGAACACTGAAGCTTTCTTT.

V is TRBV9 and J is TRBJ2-5; tentatively, D is TRBD2 (5 bases). This CDR3 region has 14 residues. With 7 bases removed from V and 2 bases from J, the gap between germline ends came to 15 bases. CDR1 SGDLS and CDR2 YYNGEE come from the germline V gene. The CDR3 region is CASSRGGGQETQYF. DNA for the CDR3: TGTGCCAGCTCAAGAGGCGGAGGACAAGAGACCCAGTACTTC. The full variable domain, in which reference TRBV9 and TRBJ2-5 provide the parts outside the CDR3, is DSGVTQTPKHLITATGQRVTLRCSPRSGDLSVYWYQQSLDQGLQFLIQYYNGEERAKGNILERFSAQQFPDLHSELNLSSLELGDSALYFCASSRGGGQETQYFGPGTRLLVL.

The chain links TRBV5-1 to TRBJ1-2; D call uncertain. There are 15 residues in the CDR3. Germline V gives CDR1 SGHRS, CDR2 YFSETQ. V was shortened by 0 bases and J by 0 bases, with 9 bases between the two germline ends. CDR3 coding DNA: TGCGCCAGCAGCTTGGAAGTCAGTTCTAACTATGGCTACACCTTC. Its translation: CASSLEVSSNYGYTF.

The CDR3 bases are TGTGCCAGCTCACCTGGACCCAGCGGGGACGAGCAGTACTTC. This encodes CASSPGPSGDEQYF. The chain recombines TRBV18 with TRBJ2-7, with 7 positions matching TRBD2. J lost 5 bases, V lost 3 bases, and 7 bases had no gene match. Germline V gene data show CDR1 as KGHSH and CDR2 as LQKENI. CDR3 length equals 14 residues.

The chain has TRBV15 and TRBJ2-2; TRBD1 is a possible D gene (7 bases). Germline V gene lookup returns CDR1 LNHNV and CDR2 YYDKDF (reference sequence). The CDR3 loop spans 16 amino acids. V lost 1 base, J lost 5 bases, and 14 bases lay in between. The CDR3 sequence: CATSRAGRGRTGELFF. The DNA for the CDR3 is TGTGCCACCAGCAGAGCTGGCAGGGGGAGGACCGGGGAGCTGTTTTTT.

This clone was counted a few times. The chain is built from TRBV30 and TRBJ1-1, with D possibly matching TRBD1 (5 bases). Trimming stripped 4 bases from V and 5 bases from J, with 17 bases between. CDR1 and CDR2 (germline): GTSNPN, SVGIG (reference sequence). The CDR3 totals 14 residues. DNA for the CDR3: TGTGCCTGGACCCGAATAGGGCGGGGGACTGAAGCTTTCTTT. Protein product: CAWTRIGRGTEAFF.

The rearrangement links TRBV5-1 to TRBJ2-5, with D unclear. The germline V and J ends were trimmed by 4 bases and 1 base, with 2 bases remaining between them. From germline, CDR1 is SGHRS and CDR2 YFSETQ. The CDR3 is 11 residues long. CDR3 sequence (DNA): TGCGCCAGCAGCCGCCAAGAGACCCAGTACTTC. Residues: CASSRQETQYF.

CDR3 sequence reads: CASSGLHPGRRGGLDEQFF. In nucleotides, the CDR3 is TGCGCCAGCTCCGGACTCCACCCTGGACGGCGGGGGGGCCTGGATGAGCAGTTCTTC. V is TRBV4-1 and J is TRBJ2-1; 9 bases are a match to TRBD2. This CDR3 contains 19 residues. Germline loops: CDR1 MGHRA, CDR2 YSYEKL. V was pared by 8 bases and J by 8 bases, with 25 bases of the junction left unmatched.

The CDR3 bases are TGTGCCAGCAGGGCTAGCGGGGGGATCGAGACCCAGTACTTC. It codes for CASRASGGIETQYF. This chain joins TRBV6-1 and TRBJ2-5, with 11 bases identical to TRBD2. CDR1 and CDR2 from the germline V gene are MNHNS and SASEGT. Trimming removed 6 bases from V and 5 bases from J; junction bases left unmatched: 5. CDR3 size: 14 residues.

The V gene is TRBV11-3, the J gene TRBJ1-1; D unresolved. The CDR3 sequence is 13 residues long. V lost 5 bases and J lost 1, with 8 bases in between. CDR1 and CDR2 from the germline V gene are SGHNT and YENEEA. CDR3 bases: TGTGCCAGCAGCCCAAGCCCGAACACTGAAGCTTTCTTT. It specifies CASSPSPNTEAFF.

This clone was recorded only once. The chain is built from TRBV4-3 and TRBJ2-7; tentatively, D is TRBD2 (7 bases). Trimming removed 1 base at V and 6 bases at J, with 19 bases between. Germline V gene lookup returns CDR1 LGHNA and CDR2 YSLEER. CDR3 length equals 16 residues. CDR3 bases: TGCGCCAGCAGCCAAGTCATTGGGGGGGCGCCTCTCGAGCAGTACTTC. This sequence encodes CASSQVIGGAPLEQYF.

This chain uses TRBV7-3 with TRBJ2-6; TRBD1 aligns across 7 bases. The germline V gene encodes CDR1 SGHTA and CDR2 FQGTGA. CDR3 size: 19 residues. V dropped 1 base and J dropped 1; count of bases not matched to a gene: 10. The CDR3: CASSLRPGQPFSGANVLTF. The CDR3 DNA reads as TGTGCCAGCAGCTTAAGGCCGGGACAGCCCTTTTCTGGGGCCAACGTCCTGACTTTC.

The chain carries TRBV30 and TRBJ2-3, with 10 bases matching TRBD2. CDR3 length: 15 residues. V trimming: 3 bases; J trimming: 4 bases; junction bases outside the gene matches: 7. From germline, CDR1 is GTSNPN and CDR2 SVGIG (reference sequence). CDR3 coding DNA: TGTGCCTGGAGCCCGGGACTAGCGAACCCAGATACGCAGTATTTT. It is translated as CAWSPGLANPDTQYF.

V gene TRBV7-3 combines with J gene TRBJ2-7; 11 positions match TRBD2. This CDR3 is 14 amino acids long. CDR1 SGHTA and CDR2 FQGTGA come from the germline V gene. V dropped 4 bases and J dropped 8; count of bases not matched to a gene: 7. This chain's CDR3 is CASSSGTSGGKQYF. As DNA, the CDR3 is TGTGCCAGCAGCTCCGGGACTAGCGGTGGCAAGCAGTACTTC.